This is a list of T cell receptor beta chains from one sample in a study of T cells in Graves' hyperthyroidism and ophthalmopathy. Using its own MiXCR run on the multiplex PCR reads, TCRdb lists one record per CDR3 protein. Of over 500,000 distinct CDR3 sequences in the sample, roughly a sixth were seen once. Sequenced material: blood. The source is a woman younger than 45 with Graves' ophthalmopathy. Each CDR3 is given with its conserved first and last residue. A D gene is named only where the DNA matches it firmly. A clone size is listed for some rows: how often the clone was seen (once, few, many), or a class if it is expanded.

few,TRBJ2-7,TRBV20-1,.,CSAKRGVDEQYF,TGCAGTGCTAAGAGGGGGGTGGACGAGCAGTACTTC
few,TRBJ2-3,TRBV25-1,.,CASLKTQGSDTQYF,TGTGCCAGTCTTAAAACACAGGGCTCAGATACGCAGTATTTT
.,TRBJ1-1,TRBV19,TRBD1,CASITGVGTEAFF,TGTGCCAGTATCACAGGGGTCGGCACTGAAGCTTTCTTT
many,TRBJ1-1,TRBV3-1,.,CASSQTQRTEAFF,TGTGCCAGCAGCCAAACACAGCGGACTGAAGCTTTCTTT
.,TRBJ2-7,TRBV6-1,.,CASSEAHGYEQYF,TGTGCCAGCAGTGAAGCGCACGGCTACGAGCAGTACTTC
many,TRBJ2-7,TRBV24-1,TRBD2,CATSDGAGGPHEQYF,TGTGCCACCAGTGATGGAGCGGGAGGGCCCCACGAGCAGTACTTC
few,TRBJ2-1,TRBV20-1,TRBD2,CSARGTSDEQFF,TGCAGTGCTAGAGGGACTAGCGATGAGCAGTTCTTC
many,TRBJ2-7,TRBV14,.,CASSHNPDSFHEQYF,TGTGCCAGCAGCCACAATCCAGACAGTTTTCACGAGCAGTACTTC
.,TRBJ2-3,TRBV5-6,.,CASSLVEQGTDTQYF,TGTGCCAGCAGCTTGGTAGAACAGGGCACAGATACGCAGTATTTT
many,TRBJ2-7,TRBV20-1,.,CSAPRRGSPYEQYF,TGCAGTGCTCCCCGTCGGGGGAGTCCCTACGAGCAGTACTTC
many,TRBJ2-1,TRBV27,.,CASSLGSGLLSSYNEQFF,TGTGCCAGCAGTTTAGGTAGCGGATTATTGAGCTCCTACAATGAGCAGTTCTTC
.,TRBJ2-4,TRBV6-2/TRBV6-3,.,CASSGAGAKNIQYF,TGTGCCAGCAGTGGCGCAGGAGCCAAAAACATTCAGTACTTC
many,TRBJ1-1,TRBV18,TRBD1,CASSPTGRTGGTEAFF,TGTGCCAGCTCACCTACGGGCCGGACAGGGGGAACTGAAGCTTTCTTT
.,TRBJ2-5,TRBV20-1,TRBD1,CSAGQGSQEAQYF,TGCAGTGCTGGACAGGGGTCCCAAGAGGCCCAGTACTTC
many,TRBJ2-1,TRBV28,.,CASSLGTFFRGAENEQFF,TGTGCCAGCAGTTTAGGAACCTTCTTTCGGGGCGCAGAGAATGAGCAGTTCTTC
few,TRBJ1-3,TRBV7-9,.,CASSLRGGTGNTIYF,TGTGCCAGCAGCTTACGTGGGGGCACTGGAAACACCATATATTTT
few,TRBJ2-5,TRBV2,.,CASSEEYSLETQYF,TGTGCCAGCAGTGAAGAGTATTCTTTAGAGACCCAGTACTTC
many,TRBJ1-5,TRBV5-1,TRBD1,CANHRDRASYSNQPQHF,TGCGCCAACCATCGGGACAGGGCTTCTTATAGCAATCAGCCCCAGCATTTT
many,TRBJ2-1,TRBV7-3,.,CASSLRPNNEQFF,TGTGCCAGCAGCTTACGGCCCAATAATGAGCAGTTCTTC
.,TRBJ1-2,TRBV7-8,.,CPSSLEGNGYTF,TGTCCCAGCAGCTTGGAGGGTAATGGCTACACCTTC
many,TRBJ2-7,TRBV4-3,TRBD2,CASSRETQSGRAYEQYF,TGCGCCAGCAGCCGCGAGACCCAGAGCGGGAGAGCCTACGAGCAGTACTTC
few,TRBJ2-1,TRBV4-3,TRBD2,CASSQGILAGGLNEQFF,TGCGCCAGCAGCCAAGGCATCCTAGCGGGAGGCCTCAATGAGCAGTTCTTC
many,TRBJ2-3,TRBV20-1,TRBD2,CSASGTSGRFGTDTQYF,TGCAGTGCTTCCGGGACTAGCGGGAGGTTCGGCACAGATACGCAGTATTTT
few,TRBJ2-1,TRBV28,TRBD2,CASRETGLAGLGEQFF,TGTGCCAGCAGAGAAACGGGACTAGCGGGTCTGGGTGAGCAGTTCTTC
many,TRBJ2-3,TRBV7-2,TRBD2,CATKTTSGSTDTQYF,TGTGCCACCAAGACGACTAGCGGGAGCACAGATACGCAGTATTTT
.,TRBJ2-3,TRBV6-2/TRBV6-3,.,CASSYLDRERDTQYF,TGTGCCAGCAGTTACTTGGACCGGGAACGGGATACGCAGTATTTT
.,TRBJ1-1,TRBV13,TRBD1,CASSLEGQMNTEAFF,TGTGCCAGCAGCTTGGAGGGACAGATGAACACTGAAGCTTTCTTT
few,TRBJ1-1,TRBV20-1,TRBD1,CSATDRVVSEAFF,TGCAGTGCTACCGACAGGGTGGTTTCTGAAGCTTTCTTT
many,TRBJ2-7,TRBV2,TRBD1,CASSGQAPYEQYF,TGTGCCAGCTCGGGACAGGCTCCCTACGAGCAGTACTTC
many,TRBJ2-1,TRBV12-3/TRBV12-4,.,CASSLTGSAYNEQFF,TGTGCCAGCAGTTTGACCGGGAGTGCCTACAATGAGCAGTTCTTC
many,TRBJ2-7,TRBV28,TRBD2,CASREGGPSPYEQYF,TGTGCCAGCAGGGAGGGAGGGCCGAGTCCCTACGAGCAGTACTTC
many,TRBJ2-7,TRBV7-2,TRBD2,CASSLGWRGYEQYF,TGTGCCAGCAGCTTAGGGTGGCGGGGGTACGAGCAGTACTTC
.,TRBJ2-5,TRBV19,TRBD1,CASSHRTGGQETQYF,TGTGCCAGTAGTCATCGGACAGGGGGCCAAGAGACCCAGTACTTC
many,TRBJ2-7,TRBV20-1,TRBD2,CSAPGTSGRGDF,TGCAGTGCTCCCGGGACTAGCGGGAGAGGGGACTTC